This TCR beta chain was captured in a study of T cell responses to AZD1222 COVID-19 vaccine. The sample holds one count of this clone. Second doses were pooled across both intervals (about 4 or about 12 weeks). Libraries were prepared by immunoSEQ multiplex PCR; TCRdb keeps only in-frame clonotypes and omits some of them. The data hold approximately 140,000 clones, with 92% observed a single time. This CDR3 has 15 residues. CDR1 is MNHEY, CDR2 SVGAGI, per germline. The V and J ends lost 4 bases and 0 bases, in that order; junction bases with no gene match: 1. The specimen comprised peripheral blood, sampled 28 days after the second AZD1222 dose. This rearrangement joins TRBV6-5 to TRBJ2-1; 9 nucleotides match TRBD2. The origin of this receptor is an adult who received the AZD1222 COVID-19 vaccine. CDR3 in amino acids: CASSSLAGSYNEQFF. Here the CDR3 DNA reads TGTGCCAGCAGTTCACTAGCGGGCTCCTACAATGAGCAGTTCTTC.